This TCR beta chain was captured in a study of cytomegalovirus exposure and HLA in healthy donors. Study-wide context: Most genotyped donors, roughly 80% of some 400, had Caucasian-associated genetic ancestry.

A multiplex PCR was run with 60 Vbeta primers and 13 Jbeta primers. The protocol was immunoSEQ multiplex PCR, while the TCRdb copy is restricted to in-frame clones and leaves out a portion. The sample has about 200,000 clones, approximately 80% seen once. The CDR3 spans 14 residues. In germline, CDR1 is MNHEY, CDR2 SMNVEV (reference sequence). The ends lost 8 bases at V and 6 bases at J; junction bases unmatched: 12. The chain uses TRBV27 and TRBJ1-2; 7 bases are shared with TRBD1. This receptor was identified in a man aged 25 to 40 in good health and CMV-seronegative. The sample taken for sequencing was PBMCs. CDR3: CASGKTGRGDGYTF. The CDR3 DNA follows: TGTGCCAGCGGAAAGACAGGGCGCGGCGATGGCTACACCTTC.